This TCR beta chain was sequenced for a study of CD8+ T cells in alopecia areata. Turning to the study itself: Tofacitinib administration to treated patients was oral, at 5 to 10 mg twice daily. Tofacitinib lasted 6 to 18 months, then 6 months off drug.

PBMCs, the starting material, were the source of sorted CD4+ and CD8+ T cells. Study findings and constraints: Among the cells sequenced in scalp samples are also the resident alphabeta T cells of normal skin.

Extracted RNA was reverse transcribed, and the resulting cDNA served as sequencing template. Profiling relied on immunoSEQ multiplex PCR, and the TCRdb table lists in-frame clones only, not all of them. There are over 150,000 clones in the sample; 50% to 70% occur only once, and around 1.8% lies in the top ten. Of note for this clone: The antigen is not known.

The length of the CDR3 is 12 residues. Trimming removed 6 bases from V and 6 bases from J; junction bases left unmatched: 3. Germline lookup yields CDR1 LNHDA and CDR2 SQIVND (reference sequence). J is TRBJ2-7 and V is TRBV19; 9 bases align to TRBD1. The sample in question was CD4+ T cells sorted from blood, obtained at week 0. This sequence was found in a human donor with alopecia areata. The chain's CDR3 is CASRTGGGEQYF. The CDR3 DNA sequence: TGTGCCAGTAGGACAGGGGGAGGCGAGCAGTACTTC.